One sample yielded the 31 T cell receptor beta chains listed below, sequenced in a study of beta chain features in type 1 diabetes. The whole isolated RNA underwent reverse transcription, so sequencing captured expressed TCRB transcripts. The method was immunoSEQ multiplex PCR; TCRdb's version includes in-frame clones alone and lacks a portion of them. The table lists a few hundred thousand clones, around 15% of them singletons. Sequencing used naive CD4+ T cells from blood. The receptor source for this set is a woman in her late teens or twenties in good health.

This clone appeared a few times. The chain couples TRBV15 to TRBJ1-2, with D tentatively TRBD1 (6 bases). The CDR3 spans 18 residues. Germline CDR1 and CDR2: LNHNV and YYDKDF (reference sequence). The V end lost 5 bases, the J end lost 6 bases, and 28 bases lay between the germline ends. In nucleotides, the CDR3 is TGTGCCACCAGCCCGAACAAATATAGACAGGTGGCGGGAGATGGCTACACCTTC. Encoded protein: CATSPNKYRQVAGDGYTF.

This clone occurred a few times. The gene calls are TRBV30 and TRBJ1-4, with TRBD1 as a possible D gene (6 bases). The CDR3 runs to 12 residues. Trimming cost V 1 base and J 12 bases, with 12 bases left between them. In germline, CDR1 is GTSNPN, CDR2 SVGIG (reference sequence). CDR3 in DNA: TGTGCCTGGAGTGGAACAGGGTATGAACTGTTTTTT. Translating it yields CAWSGTGYELFF.

The chain employs TRBV30 and TRBJ1-2; 8 bases line up with TRBD1. Trimming cost V 3 bases and J 7 bases; bases outside gene matches: 7. There are 13 residues in the CDR3. Germline V gene lookup returns CDR1 GTSNPN and CDR2 SVGIG (reference sequence). The CDR3 spells CAWRPGGSGGYTF. DNA for the CDR3: TGTGCCTGGAGACCAGGGGGCAGTGGTGGCTACACCTTC.

The chain employs TRBV7-2 and TRBJ2-7; 10 nucleotides match TRBD2. With V trimmed by 1 base and J by 7 bases, 10 bases remained unmatched. CDR3 length equals 16 residues. CDR1 is SGHTA, CDR2 FQGNSA, per germline. The CDR3 sequence is CASSLGTSGLLEEQYF. DNA for the CDR3: TGTGCCAGCAGCTTAGGGACTAGCGGCCTTCTTGAGGAGCAGTACTTC. Based on the CDR3 plus reference TRBV7-2 and TRBJ2-7, the full variable domain is GAGVSQSPSNKVTEKGKDVELRCDPISGHTALYWYRQSLGQGLEFLIYFQGNSAPDKSGLPSDRFSAERTGGSVSTLTIQRTQQEDSAVYLCASSLGTSGLLEEQYFGPGTRLTVT.

This clone was counted a few times. DNA of the CDR3: TGTGCCAGTCGGGCAGGGTCCTACGAGCAGTACTTC. It yields the protein CASRAGSYEQYF. The rearrangement uses TRBV28 and TRBJ2-7; D might be TRBD1 (5 bases). There are 12 residues in the CDR3. Germline values: CDR1 MDHEN, CDR2 SYDVKM. V dropped 9 bases and J dropped 1 base, with 10 bases sitting between them.

There are a few counts of this clone. The rearrangement uses TRBV29-1 and TRBJ2-3, with a possible D match to TRBD2 (6 bases). There are 14 residues in the CDR3. Germline V lookup: CDR1 SQVTM, CDR2 ANQGSEA. V lost 3 bases to trimming and J lost 2 bases, with 12 bases between them. The CDR3 region is CSVEGGFTTDTQYF. In DNA form, the CDR3 reads TGCAGCGTTGAGGGAGGTTTCACCACAGATACGCAGTATTTT.

This clone has only a few counts. This chain links TRBV29-1 with TRBJ2-1; TRBD2 agrees at 9 bases. Trimming at V came to 5 bases and at J to 5 bases, leaving 7 bases not matched to a gene. Germline CDR1 is SQVTM and CDR2 is ANQGSEA. The length of the CDR3 is 14 residues. DNA of the CDR3: TGCAGCGTTAGGCGGGAGGGCCTCGACAATGAGCAGTTCTTC. It is translated as CSVRREGLDNEQFF.

This sequence joins TRBV29-1 and TRBJ1-2; the D is unclear. V lost 5 bases, J lost 8 bases, and 9 bases lay in between. From germline, CDR1 is SQVTM and CDR2 ANQGSEA. The CDR3 extends over 10 amino acids. The CDR3 sequence is CSVWAAGYTF. CDR3 bases: TGCAGCGTTTGGGCCGCCGGCTACACCTTC.

V and J are TRBV7-9 and TRBJ1-1; D ambiguous. V was trimmed by 1 base and J by 2 bases, leaving 11 bases between them. The germline V gene has CDR1 SEHNR and CDR2 FQNEAQ (reference sequence). This CDR3 spans 15 amino acids. The DNA for the CDR3 is TGTGCCAGCAGCTTAGGGAAAGGAGTTAACACTGAAGCTTTCTTT. The encoded protein is CASSLGKGVNTEAFF.

To note about this clone: Distinct nucleotide sequences in the sample also encode this CDR3. The CDR3 sequence: CSAEGGTDTQYF. CDR3 in DNA: TGCAGCGCGGAGGGGGGGACAGATACGCAGTATTTT. The chain combines TRBV29-1 with TRBJ2-3, with D possibly TRBD2 on 7 matching bases. The V and J ends lost 7 bases and 3 bases respectively, with 11 bases between them. The germline gives CDR1 SQVTM, CDR2 ANQGSEA. The CDR3 is made up of 12 amino acids.

This clone was counted a few times. The genes are TRBV7-9 and TRBJ2-2, with 11 bases matching TRBD2. V gave up 5 bases and J gave up 7 bases; unmatched junction bases: 9. Germline V gene lookup returns CDR1 SEHNR and CDR2 FQNEAQ (reference sequence). The length of the CDR3 is 16 residues. CDR3 nucleotides: TGTGCCAGCAGCCCCGGGACTAGCGGATGGGGCGGGGAGCTGTTTTTT. Its protein product is CASSPGTSGWGGELFF.

The chain links TRBV7-2 to TRBJ1-2; tentatively, D is TRBD1 (6 bases). Germline values: CDR1 SGHTA, CDR2 FQGNSA. This CDR3 comprises 13 residues. Between the trimmed V and J ends, which lost 1 base and 12 bases, there was a span of 15 bases. The CDR3: CASSLDNREGNTF. The CDR3 DNA follows: TGTGCCAGCAGCTTAGATAACAGGGAGGGAAACACCTTC. The whole variable domain, filled in from reference TRBV7-2 and TRBJ1-2, reads GAGVSQSPSNKVTEKGKDVELRCDPISGHTALYWYRQSLGQGLEFLIYFQGNSAPDKSGLPSDRFSAERTGGSVSTLTIQRTQQEDSAVYLCASSLDNREGNTFGSGTRLTVV.

The chain recombines TRBV2 with TRBJ1-3; TRBD1 matches at 7 bases. The CDR3 consists of 13 residues. Germline V CDR1 and CDR2: SNHLY, FYNNEI. J gave up 4 bases and V 9 bases, and 6 bases lay outside the gene matches. The CDR3 reads CARARGLGNTIYF. The DNA of the CDR3 is TGTGCCAGAGCAAGGGGGCTCGGAAACACCATATATTTT.

The chain is built from TRBV5-1 and TRBJ1-2; no clear D gene. The CDR3 is made up of 13 amino acids. Trimming removed 0 bases at V and 8 bases at J, with 11 bases between. Per the germline V gene, CDR1 is SGHRS and CDR2 is YFSETQ. In nucleotides, the CDR3 is TGCGCCAGCAGCTTGGGTACAGACCAGGGCTACACCTTC. Amino acids: CASSLGTDQGYTF.

The chain has TRBV5-1 and TRBJ2-6, with a tentative D call TRBD1 (7 bases). The V gene lost 2 bases and the J gene lost 2 bases, with 11 bases spanning the gap. Germline V gives CDR1 SGHRS, CDR2 YFSETQ. This CDR3 has 16 amino acids. The CDR3 coding sequence is TGCGCCAGCAGCTTAGGAGGGGGCGCTGGGGCCAACGTCCTGACTTTC. This codes for CASSLGGGAGANVLTF.

This clone was detected a few times. This chain links TRBV9 with TRBJ2-3; 9 bases fit TRBD2. Germline V gives CDR1 SGDLS, CDR2 YYNGEE. There are 14 residues in the CDR3. Losses at the gene ends were 3 bases for V and 9 bases for J; bases not matched to a gene: 8. Written as DNA, the CDR3 is TGTGCCAGCAGCGGTCCTAGCGGGACGGGCACGCAGTATTTT. Translated, it gives CASSGPSGTGTQYF.

A few counts support this clone. This sequence joins TRBV5-1 and TRBJ1-1; perhaps TRBD1 as D (5 bases). There are 15 residues in the CDR3. V was clipped by 0 bases and J by 3 bases, with 12 bases between them. Germline-derived CDR1 and CDR2 are SGHRS and YFSETQ. The CDR3 sequence: CASSLGAQGDTEAFF. The CDR3 DNA reads as TGCGCCAGCAGCTTGGGGGCCCAAGGGGACACTGAAGCTTTCTTT.

This clone was seen only a few times. The J gene is TRBJ2-7, the V gene TRBV7-9; D is ambiguous. The CDR3 spans 12 residues. Germline assignment: CDR1 SEHNR and CDR2 FQNEAQ (reference sequence). Trimming took 6 bases from V and 3 from J, leaving 9 bases between them. CDR3 loop: CASRSYSYEQYF. The DNA of the CDR3 is TGTGCCAGCAGATCCTACAGCTACGAGCAGTACTTC.

The table lists this clone with a few counts. The genes are TRBV29-1 and TRBJ1-2, with D tentatively TRBD1 (6 bases). With 2 bases removed from V and 2 bases from J, the gap between germline ends came to 9 bases. This CDR3 is 13 amino acids long. CDR1 and CDR2 from the germline V gene are SQVTM and ANQGSEA. As DNA, the CDR3 is TGCAGCGTTGAAAACAGGGTGAACTATGGCTACACCTTC. This sequence encodes CSVENRVNYGYTF.

The chain employs TRBV25-1 and TRBJ1-2, with a possible D match to TRBD1 (5 bases). CDR3 length equals 13 residues. Germline assignment: CDR1 MGHDK and CDR2 SYGVNS. The ends were cut back, 4 bases at V and 3 bases at J, with 9 bases in the middle. CDR3 residues: CASSVTEHYGYTF. CDR3 bases: TGTGCCAGCAGTGTGACAGAGCACTATGGCTACACCTTC.

This clone was observed a few times. This chain uses TRBV4-1 with TRBJ2-2; 8 bases are a match to TRBD1. J gave up 2 bases and V 2 bases, and 7 bases lay outside the gene matches. This CDR3 contains 17 residues. Germline CDR1 reads MGHRA; CDR2 reads YSYEKL. The CDR3 region is CASSQPGQALNTGELFF. CDR3 DNA sequence: TGCGCCAGCAGCCAACCGGGACAGGCTCTAAACACCGGGGAGCTGTTTTTT.

This clone appeared a few times. The DNA for the CDR3 is TGTGCCACCAGCTCTAAGATGACTAGCGGGAAGACCAATGAGCAGTTCTTC. As protein: CATSSKMTSGKTNEQFF. This chain connects TRBV15 to TRBJ2-1; TRBD2 matches 11 bases. The CDR3 contains 17 residues. Germline V CDR1 and CDR2: LNHNV, YYDKDF (reference sequence). The V and J ends lost 5 bases and 6 bases, in that order; junction bases with no gene match: 12.

This clone has a handful of counts. The chain joins TRBV25-1 to TRBJ1-2; D not certain. The CDR3 runs 12 residues. Between the trimmed V and J ends, which lost 6 bases and 8 bases, there was a span of 13 bases. Germline CDR1 and CDR2: MGHDK and SYGVNS. The CDR3 sequence: CASRRLAEGYTF. In DNA, the CDR3 is TGTGCCAGCAGAAGGCTGGCGGAGGGCTACACCTTC.

This clone was found a few times. The V call is TRBV6-1, the J call TRBJ2-1; 15 nucleotides align to TRBD2. With V trimmed by 4 bases and J by 4 bases, 5 bases remained unmatched. From germline, CDR1 is MNHNS and CDR2 SASEGT. The CDR3 consists of 17 residues. This CDR3 reads CASSGTSGRAGYNEQFF. The CDR3 coding sequence is TGTGCCAGCAGTGGGACTAGCGGGAGGGCCGGGTACAATGAGCAGTTCTTC.

V is TRBV29-1 and J is TRBJ2-3; D possibly corresponds to TRBD1 (5 bases). The CDR3 has 13 amino acids. The V end lost 0 bases, the J end lost 9 bases, and 13 bases lay between the germline ends. Germline V gives CDR1 SQVTM, CDR2 ANQGSEA. The CDR3 region has the DNA TGCAGCGTTGAAGATCCCAGGGTAAGAACGCAGTATTTT. As protein: CSVEDPRVRTQYF.

There are a few counts of this clone. This sequence joins TRBV5-1 and TRBJ2-7; no definite D call. CDR1 and CDR2 from the germline V gene are SGHRS and YFSETQ. This CDR3 contains 13 residues. The V and J ends lost 2 bases and 2 bases respectively, with 8 bases between them. The CDR3 DNA reads TGCGCCAGCAGCTTAATGACAACCTACGAGCAGTACTTC. Translation: CASSLMTTYEQYF. Using reference TRBV5-1 and TRBJ2-7 for the parts outside the CDR3, the full variable domain is KAGVTQTPRYLIKTRGQQVTLSCSPISGHRSVSWYQQTPGQGLQFLFEYFSETQRNKGNFPGRFSGRQFSNSRSEMNVSTLELGDSALYLCASSLMTTYEQYFGPGTRLTVT.

CDR3 loop: CAWRNSGTSTDTQYF. The CDR3 bases are TGTGCCTGGAGAAACAGCGGTACTAGCACAGATACGCAGTATTTT. The J gene is TRBJ2-3, the V gene TRBV30, with D possibly being TRBD2 (5 bases). The V gene lost 3 bases and the J gene lost 0 bases, with 13 bases spanning the gap. This CDR3 has 15 residues. The germline V gene encodes CDR1 GTSNPN and CDR2 SVGIG (reference sequence). Full variable domain (rest looked up from reference TRBV30 and TRBJ2-3): SQTIHQWPATLVQPVGSPLSLECTVEGTSNPNLYWYRQAAGRGLQLLFYSVGIGQISSEVPQNLSASRPQDRQFILSSKKLLLSDSGFYLCAWRNSGTSTDTQYFGPGTRLTVL.

This clone was picked up a small number of times. V is TRBV15 and J is TRBJ1-5; the D gene is possibly TRBD1 (6 bases). Deletions cut 0 bases from V and 1 base from J, with 10 bases between. Germline V gives CDR1 LNHNV, CDR2 YYDKDF (reference sequence). CDR3 length: 16 residues. The CDR3 DNA reads as TGTGCCACCAGCAGAGACCCAGGGGCGAGCAATCAGCCCCAGCATTTT. This translates into CATSRDPGASNQPQHF.

The chain combines TRBV29-1 with TRBJ2-1; TRBD2 matches at 8 bases. The V gene's germline CDR1 is SQVTM and CDR2 ANQGSEA. This CDR3 has 12 amino acids. Losses at the gene ends were 7 bases for V and 8 bases for J; bases not matched to a gene: 7. CDR3 residues: CSAGTSFDEQFF. As DNA, the CDR3 is TGCAGCGCTGGGACTAGTTTCGATGAGCAGTTCTTC.

This clone was detected a few times. The V gene is TRBV2, the J gene TRBJ2-4; 8 bases are shared with TRBD1. Germline CDR1 reads SNHLY; CDR2 reads FYNNEI. The CDR3 is 15 amino acids. The V gene end was trimmed by 3 bases and the J gene end by 7 bases; junction bases not matched to a gene: 8. CDR3 loop: CASSDGNTGGNIQYF. CDR3 nucleotide sequence: TGTGCCAGCAGTGACGGCAACACAGGGGGGAACATTCAGTACTTC.

The chain uses TRBV7-9 and TRBJ2-1; 9 bases agree with TRBD2. The CDR3 covers 14 residues. Germline CDR1 and CDR2: SEHNR and FQNEAQ (reference sequence). The V segment lost 10 bases and the J segment 6 bases; nucleotides outside the gene matches: 10. The CDR3 here is CAMRAGGPGNEQFF. CDR3 nucleotides: TGTGCCATGAGGGCGGGAGGGCCCGGCAATGAGCAGTTCTTC.